These T cell receptor beta chains were read from a single sample in a study of blood T cells in healthy people across ages. TCRdb re-called the 5' RACE reads with MiXCR, one entry per CDR3 protein. Of 1.8 million or so distinct CDR3 sequences in the sample, about two fifths were seen once. The sample was blood. These receptors were obtained from a human donor in good health. The CDR3 runs from the conserved cysteine through the conserved F or W. Fields, in order: V gene, J gene, CDR3 protein.

>TRBV20-1|TRBJ2-5
CSAIDDPDQETQYF
>TRBV4-2|TRBJ2-6
CASSQAGSSGANVLTF
>TRBV24-1|.
CATGRGDEQYF
>TRBV27|TRBJ2-1
CASRGLGGKKQFF
>TRBV7-7|TRBJ1-2
CASSLKGDYYGYTF
>TRBV7-2|TRBJ1-3
CASSLHGSGNTIYF
>TRBV20-1|TRBJ1-1
CSASPPEDTEAFF
>TRBV7-2|TRBJ2-1
CASSLVSGGASEQFF
>TRBV20-1|TRBJ1-4
CSANTGRDEKLFF
>TRBV5-5|TRBJ1-5
CASSPATGMNQPRHF
>TRBV15|TRBJ2-7
CATSRGKGLSYEQYF
>TRBV27|TRBJ1-2
CASSPGQIYRYTF
>TRBV9|TRBJ1-2
CASSVDSGGYGYTF
>TRBV7-2|TRBJ2-5
CASSLGSQRETQYF
>TRBV5-1|TRBJ2-3
CASSLWGRGREDTQYF
>TRBV5-5|TRBJ2-3
CASSWGTTDTQYF
>TRBV20-1|TRBJ2-7
CSARGLQESYEQYF
>TRBV7-3|TRBJ1-5
CASSMTPNQPQHF
>TRBV5-6|TRBJ2-3
CASSLAPDKDTQYF
>TRBV7-8|TRBJ2-1
CASSLEDRGIRAETQFF
>TRBV4-2|TRBJ1-4
CASSQVAPSKEKLFF
>TRBV7-2|TRBJ1-5
CASSFSQQPQHF
>TRBV29-1|TRBJ2-3
CSVESGASTDTQYF
>TRBV7-2|.
CASSLTFDSYNEQYF
>TRBV12-3/TRBV12-4|TRBJ1-6
CASSPLRQGSSPLHF
>TRBV6-2/TRBV6-3|TRBJ2-5
CASSYLGGQPTYQETQYF
>TRBV7-2|TRBJ2-7
CAGSLEQGSCEQYF
>TRBV9|TRBJ1-4
CASSAYDRGQEKLFF
>TRBV10-3|TRBJ2-1
CAISEDRDYNEQFF
>TRBV9|TRBJ1-2
CASSVGTVEGYTF
>TRBV6-1|TRBJ2-3
CASNPRAGGRFRDTQYF
>TRBV20-1|TRBJ2-3
CSAPRFKSSTDTQYF
>TRBV28|TRBJ1-2
CATSPGAFYGYTF
>TRBV20-1|TRBJ2-5
CSARRAGLREAQYF
>TRBV5-1|TRBJ2-5
CASSLTSGGSEETQYF
>TRBV27|TRBJ2-7
CASSASSGGITYEQYF
>TRBV5-1|.
CASSAGQGDHEQYF
>TRBV5-4|.
CASSQPGQGAMNEQYF
>TRBV5-1|TRBJ2-5
CASSLAPGGGEETQYF
>TRBV3-1|TRBJ2-1
CASSQVGGAAWDEQFF
>TRBV11-2|TRBJ2-5
CASSPGTSGVQETQYF
>TRBV20-1|TRBJ1-6
CSARPGQLTNSPLHF
>TRBV12-3/TRBV12-4|.
CASSLLQTSRLDEQYF
>TRBV7-9|TRBJ2-3
CASVGEADTQYF
>TRBV3-1|TRBJ2-7
CASSQGGRTYEQYF
>TRBV4-3|TRBJ2-1
CASSQDIGIRSYNEQFF
>TRBV29-1|TRBJ2-1
CSVCSRGAAYNGQFF
>TRBV20-1|TRBJ2-3
CSAFSGGAVDTQYF
>TRBV4-3|TRBJ2-7
CTSSQDFEGRAFYEQYF
>TRBV28|TRBJ2-3
CAGSKTGTGGTQYF
>TRBV6-2/TRBV6-3|TRBJ2-5
CASQTSGAQETQYF
>TRBV10-3|TRBJ2-1
CAISGDRAVQFF
>TRBV20-1|TRBJ2-3
CSADGTFTSTDTQYF
>TRBV7-2|TRBJ1-1
CASSMRTGLNTEAFF
>TRBV20-1|TRBJ1-5
CSAREGGGQPQHF
>TRBV6-6|.
CASSYSVGTAYEQYF
>TRBV7-3|TRBJ2-3
CASSFLGDSDTQYF
>TRBV20-1|TRBJ2-1
CSAPGLAGGRSSYNEQFF
>TRBV20-1|TRBJ2-1
CSADPGLAYREQFF